Listed below are T cell receptor beta chains from one sample, sequenced in a study of T cell repertoires in cytomegalovirus infection. TCRdb re-derived calls from the reads in MiXCR, one entry per CDR3 protein. Here the sample spans some 920,000 distinct CDR3 sequences, 30% to 40% being singletons. No antigens are known for them. The sequences come from cultured CD8+ T cells from PBMCs, collected from culture after CMV antigen stimulation. The source of these receptors is a human donor in good health (CMV status not recorded). Some clones in this sample may be carry-over from other donors' samples. CDR3s include the opening cysteine and the closing phenylalanine or tryptophan. D genes are given only for firm matches. Some rows have no size entry. The others give once, few or many, or a class for an expanded clone.

17 | TRBJ2-3 | few | TRBV29-1 | . | CSVEDPPRGSSTDTQYF | TGCAGCGTTGAAGACCCCCCGAGGGGGTCTAGCACAGATACGCAGTATTTT
17 | TRBJ1-1 | . | TRBV10-3 | . | CTIRGAREGVESTEAFF | TGTACCATCAGGGGAGCAAGGGAGGGGGTAGAGTCGACTGAAGCTTTCTTT
15 | TRBJ1-6 | few | TRBV7-3 | TRBD1 | CASSLNRGDNSPLHF | TGTGCCAGCAGCTTAAACAGGGGTGATAATTCACCCCTCCACTTT
15 | TRBJ2-6 | few | TRBV4-1 | . | CASSQQFSGANVLTF | TGCGCCAGCAGCCAACAGTTCTCTGGGGCCAACGTCCTGACTTTC
14 | TRBJ2-1 | . | TRBV3-1 | . | CASSPEGWYNEQFF | TGTGCCAGCAGCCCGGAAGGTTGGTACAATGAGCAGTTCTTC
14 | TRBJ1-1 | . | TRBV6-1 | TRBD1 | CASSDLTGTSEAFF | TGTGCCAGCAGTGATTTGACAGGGACAAGTGAAGCTTTCTTT
15 | TRBJ2-5 | few | TRBV9 | . | CASSAFSQVAETQYF | TGTGCCAGCAGCGCCTTTAGCCAGGTTGCGGAGACCCAGTACTTC
12 | TRBJ1-1 | few | TRBV19 | . | CASSIPGLEAFF | TGTGCCAGTAGTATACCCGGACTTGAAGCTTTCTTT
15 | TRBJ1-1 | . | TRBV7-6 | . | CASSLSVGGRTEAFF | TGTGCCAGCAGCCTCTCTGTTGGGGGTCGCACTGAAGCTTTCTTT
12 | TRBJ1-1 | . | TRBV29-1 | TRBD1 | CSVPDREPEAFF | TGCAGCGTGCCCGACAGGGAACCTGAAGCTTTCTTT
14 | TRBJ2-2 | . | TRBV12-3/TRBV12-4 | . | CASRKNREVGELFF | TGTGCCAGCAGGAAAAACAGGGAGGTCGGGGAGCTGTTTTTT